A selection of T cell receptor beta chains follows, all from one sample in a study of memory CD4+ T cells and cytomegalovirus serostatus. Produced via immunoSEQ multiplex PCR; TCRdb's table is partial and in-frame only. The sample records 38,000 or so clones, roughly 77% being singletons. Sequencing was done on a sample of memory CD4+ T cells from blood. These receptors were taken from an adult in good health and CMV-seronegative. CDR3s include the opening cysteine and the closing phenylalanine or tryptophan. A D gene is named only where the DNA matches it firmly. Only some rows state a clone size, as once, few, many or a class for expanded clones.

v_gene,len,d_gene,abundance,j_gene,CDR3nt,CDR3aa
TRBV6-6,14,-,-,TRBJ1-5,TGTGCCAGCAGTTATGGGGGGGCAGGTCAGCCCCAGCATTTT,CASSYGGAGQPQHF
TRBV7-9,13,-,-,TRBJ2-5,TGTGCCAGCAGCTTAGAGGTTCGCGAGACCCAGTACTTC,CASSLEVRETQYF
TRBV19,13,-,-,TRBJ2-2,TGTGCCAGTCGGGGTCAGGGTACCGGGGAGCTGTTTTTT,CASRGQGTGELFF
TRBV7-2,17,TRBD2,-,TRBJ2-2,TGTGCCAGCAGTCCCCCGGGGAGGGGAGCGAACGCCGGGGAGCTGTTTTTT,CASSPPGRGANAGELFF
TRBV6-6,14,-,medium-sized,TRBJ1-5,TGTGCCAGCAGTTATTCCCAGCCACATCAGCCCCAGCATTTT,CASSYSQPHQPQHF
TRBV6-5,14,TRBD2,once,TRBJ2-2,TGTGCCGGGCGGCGGGGGGGTAACACCGGGGAGCTGTTTTTT,CAGRRGGNTGELFF
TRBV11-2,14,TRBD1,-,TRBJ2-7,TGTGCCAGCAGCTTAGGGACAGGGAACTACGAGCAGTACTTC,CASSLGTGNYEQYF
TRBV2,14,-,-,TRBJ2-1,TGTGCCAGCAGTCCCCGGACGAGGAACAATGAGCAGTTCTTC,CASSPRTRNNEQFF
TRBV11-1,16,-,-,TRBJ1-1,TGTGCCAGCAGCTTAGGTACAGGAGCTATGAACACTGAAGCTTTCTTT,CASSLGTGAMNTEAFF
TRBV10-3,16,-,-,TRBJ2-2,TGTGCCATCAGCGCCTTAGGGGGGGGCAACACCGGGGAGCTGTTTTTT,CAISALGGGNTGELFF
TRBV20-1,11,-,-,TRBJ1-4,TGCAGCACAGGGTTTAATGAAAAACTGTTTTTT,CSTGFNEKLFF
TRBV27,14,TRBD1,-,TRBJ1-2,TGTGCCAGCAGTCCCTCGACAGGGACAGTTGGCTACACCTTC,CASSPSTGTVGYTF
TRBV27,14,-,-,TRBJ2-7,TGTGCCAGCAGTAGATCCAGGGGTTCCCACGAGCAGTACTTC,CASSRSRGSHEQYF
TRBV18,14,-,-,TRBJ2-3,TGTGCCAGCTCACCTGGGGGGATGACAGATACGCAGTATTTT,CASSPGGMTDTQYF
TRBV19,14,-,-,TRBJ2-7,TGTGCCAGTAGTAATAACCCGAGCTCCTACGAGCAGTACTTC,CASSNNPSSYEQYF
TRBV7-9,13,-,few,TRBJ1-5,TGTGCCAGCAGACCCACGGCGAATCAGCCCCAGCATTTT,CASRPTANQPQHF
TRBV19,15,-,-,TRBJ1-1,TGTGCCAGTATTGTGGGAAGGGGAATCGGCACTGAAGCTTTCTTT,CASIVGRGIGTEAFF
TRBV6-7,10,-,few,TRBJ1-1,TGTGCCAGCGAGAACACTGAAGCTTTCTTT,CASENTEAFF
TRBV19,13,TRBD1,-,TRBJ1-2,TGTGCCAGCCAGACAGGGCCTTCCTATGGCTACACCTTC,CASQTGPSYGYTF
TRBV7-9,14,TRBD1,-,TRBJ1-2,TGTGCCAGCAGGGAGGGGGCCTGGGACTATGGCTACACCTTC,CASREGAWDYGYTF
TRBV11-3,12,-,-,TRBJ2-2,TGTGCCAGCAGCCCAGAGGGCGGGGAGCTGTTTTTT,CASSPEGGELFF
TRBV2,15,-,-,TRBJ1-1,TGTGCCAGCAGCACGCCGACCAGATCGAACACTGAAGCTTTCTTT,CASSTPTRSNTEAFF
TRBV18,16,-,-,TRBJ1-2,TGTGCCAGCTCACTTCTCAGTTCCGGGACAAGGGTTGGCTACACCTTC,CASSLLSSGTRVGYTF
TRBV4-1,15,-,few,TRBJ2-2,TGCGCCAGCAGCCAAGATCCGGGGGCCACCGGGGAGCTGTTTTTT,CASSQDPGATGELFF
TRBV5-1,15,-,-,TRBJ2-1,TGCGCCAGCAGCTTCGGAGGGACTGCCTACAATGAGCAGTTCTTC,CASSFGGTAYNEQFF
TRBV5-1,13,-,few,TRBJ1-6,TGCGCCAGCAGCGCCGGGCCTCATTCACCCCTCCACTTT,CASSAGPHSPLHF
TRBV7-9,13,-,-,TRBJ2-5,TGTGCCAGCAGCCTGGGGGTCCAAGAGACCCAGTACTTC,CASSLGVQETQYF
TRBV2,13,-,-,TRBJ1-5,TGTGCCAGCAGCCGGACGGAGAATCAGCCCCAGCATTTT,CASSRTENQPQHF
TRBV7-3,15,-,-,TRBJ2-7,TGTGCCAGCAGCTTAAGGGCAGGGGCGCCCTACGAGCAGTACTTC,CASSLRAGAPYEQYF
TRBV5-4,15,-,-,TRBJ2-2,TGTGCCAGCAGCCGAGCCGGGACCCACACCGGGGAGCTGTTTTTT,CASSRAGTHTGELFF
TRBV2,13,-,-,TRBJ1-2,TGTGCCAGCAGGGGGTCCGCAGGGGAAGGCTACACCTTC,CASRGSAGEGYTF
TRBV6-1,13,-,-,TRBJ1-2,TGTGCCAGCAGTGAAGCGCCGATCTATGGCTACACCTTC,CASSEAPIYGYTF
TRBV4-1,14,-,-,TRBJ1-3,TGCGCCAGCAGCCAAGAGGGCTTCGGAAACACCATATATTTT,CASSQEGFGNTIYF
TRBV19,11,-,-,TRBJ1-1,TGTGCCAGCCAAAGCCCGGGTGAAGCTTTCTTT,CASQSPGEAFF
TRBV5-4,13,-,-,TRBJ2-7,TGTGCCAGCAGCTTGGAATGGGGATCCGAGCAGTACTTC,CASSLEWGSEQYF
TRBV6-5,15,TRBD1,-,TRBJ2-7,TGTGCCAGCAGGGGACAGGGGGGCCTCTTCTACGAGCAGTACTTC,CASRGQGGLFYEQYF
TRBV18,12,-,-,TRBJ2-7,TGTGCCAGCTCCCGGGAGTCCTACGAGCAGTACTTC,CASSRESYEQYF
TRBV2,14,TRBD1,-,TRBJ2-6,TGTGCCACGGACAGGGGAAGTGGGGCCAACGTCCTGACTTTC,CATDRGSGANVLTF
TRBV9,17,TRBD2,-,TRBJ2-1,TGTGCCAGCAGCCCCCGGGTAGGGACTAGCTCCTACAATGAGCAGTTCTTC,CASSPRVGTSSYNEQFF
TRBV7-2,14,-,-,TRBJ2-7,TGTGCCAGCAGCGGGTGGGGGAGCTCCTACGAGCAGTACTTC,CASSGWGSSYEQYF
TRBV11-3,14,TRBD1,-,TRBJ2-2,TGTGCCAGCAGCCGACAGGGGTCCACCGGGGAGCTGTTTTTT,CASSRQGSTGELFF